This T cell receptor beta chain was recorded in a study of cytomegalovirus exposure and HLA in healthy donors (dated by TCRdb to about 2017). Looking at the study overall: An earlier analysis of several hundred of the donors reported under 300 Gb of sequence data and roughly 120 million unique TCR beta sequences obtained from around 170 million T cells. To predict cytomegalovirus infection status, the study brought together high-throughput TCR immunosequencing, statistical association of individual TCRs with disease status, and machine learning. To study patterns of TCR occurrence, a later analysis re-analyzed previously published TCR beta repertoires from around 700 donors and added high-resolution HLA genotyping. Roughly five DR-DQ haplotypes were handled as single units for association and clustering, since linkage in the cohort was strong. Donor age, sex, ethnicity and CMV serostatus were compiled alongside the repertoire data. Among roughly 400 genotyped donors of the cohort, an average of roughly 230,000 unique TCR beta nucleotide sequences was sequenced per donor, of which 15% to 20% were non-productive. An early release that covered fewer than 750 HLA-typed donors contained approximately 300 gigabases of sequencing data and tens of millions of unique TCR sequences. Typing coverage varied by locus: about 620-630 donors for A, B, C, DRB1 and DQB1; around 560 for DQA1; about 600 for DPA1; 400 to 480 for DPB1. Rather than using new phenotypic data, the later analysis identified candidate immune exposures from TCR beta sequences and from how often those sequences occurred across donors. Of the approximately 400 genotyped donors, about 80% fell in the genetic ancestry cluster associated with self-reported Caucasian donors. The T cell repertoires of several hundred subjects were profiled by immunosequencing and related to cytomegalovirus serostatus. An earlier analysis of 587 of the donors applied high-throughput TCR beta sequencing to assess whether each TCR beta V gene segment acted as functional or pseudogenic. HLA typing included class I and class II loci at four-digit resolution. Every repertoire in the discovery cohort had been generated on one and the same sequencing platform. In a later genetic analysis, genome-wide SNP genotypes for about three fifths of the 666 donors were used, and that subset was treated as a discovery cohort. The aim of the study was to test whether cataloging public T cell receptors could identify signatures of past pathogen exposure. Along with the 666-subject first cohort, a separate validation cohort of some 130 different subjects was used. What the research found in general, with its limitations: The presence/absence analyses assumed that sequencing depth was roughly uniform across donors, and that assumption may not be true. Immune exposure information for the cohort was limited to CMV serostatus. In a later analysis, 16,951 TCR beta sequences were associated with specific HLA alleles at a false discovery rate of 0.05. The cohort was sequenced for TCR beta chains only, and without alpha or paired-chain data the features that could be detected were limited. In a later analysis, HLA-associated TCR beta chains showed more clonal expansion and lower generation probabilities than non-associated chains that were equally common. Some IMGT-functional V segments, including TRBV6-2 and TRBV6-3, could not be distinguished by the 87-base-pair reads and were therefore excluded. According to the authors, the approach could potentially be generalized to other disease states and immunological phenotypes. Because some donors lacked HLA typing at each locus, the association tests relied only on the typed subset. Because counts were too low, fewer than 20 rarely observed V segments, including chromosome 9 orphons, were excluded from the earlier analysis of some 540 of the donors. An association between a missense DCLRE1C variant and V-gene and J-gene trimming of TCR beta chains was found in a later genetic analysis and replicated in an independent cohort. According to a later analysis, TCR association rates differed among HLA loci, with DRB1 alleles showing the most associated TCRs and HLA-C alleles showing the fewest. In vitro tests confirmed that a few of the cytomegalovirus-associated TCR beta chains recognize cytomegalovirus antigens. A later genetic analysis reported fewer N-insertions in productive TCRs among donors in an Asian-associated ancestry cluster than the approximately 670-donor mean. The sequencing pipeline was judged likely to have produced a cluster of highly shared sequence variants as a technical artifact. A total of 150 to 200 TCR beta chains were listed by the study as associated with cytomegalovirus. Most TCR sequences were observed very rarely across donors, whereas some public TCRs were present in many individuals. The classifier was reported to diagnose cytomegalovirus status with high specificity and sensitivity in both the original and validation cohorts. A further reported finding was that TCR beta sequences accurately predicted the HLA-A and HLA-B alleles for most subjects in the first cohort. Several of the top co-occurrence clusters appeared to be linked to parvovirus B19, influenza, CMV and Epstein-Barr virus, according to a later analysis. According to a later analysis, most CMV-associated TCR beta chains appeared to be HLA-restricted, and the HLA associations seemed to be driven largely by CMV exposure. Correlated functional status among segregating V segments might be attributable to linkage disequilibrium, but an unknown experimental factor could not be ruled out. When HLA alleles, especially DR and DQ, strongly co-occurred, attributing TCR associations to individual alleles was difficult. Broadly in line with IMGT annotations, most TCR beta V segments showed up in productive rearrangements about 87% or about 30% of the time in an earlier analysis of several hundred of the donors.

The receptor library was made with the immunoSEQ multiplex PCR assay. The multiplex PCR relied on a mix of 60 forward primers for TCR Vbeta segments and 13 reverse primers for TCR Jbeta segments. The CDR3 region of rearranged TCR beta genes was amplified from genomic DNA by a multiplex PCR assay. On the Illumina HiSeq System, the amplified TCR beta libraries were sequenced as 87-base-pair reads. On the authors' methods: A later analysis counted about 82 million unique TCR beta chains across the 600 to 850 repertoires, and about 10 million of these chains were shared by at least two donors. Raw reads were error-corrected and collapsed into unique sequences by a nearest-neighbor algorithm in which closely related sequences were merged to remove PCR and sequencing errors. CDR3 sequences were aligned to IMGT reference sequences to assign V, D and J gene segments. Each retained sequence needed at least a six-nucleotide match to both a V gene segment and a J gene segment. Rearrangements were called productive when the CDR3 lacked stop codons and stayed in frame with V and J; all others were non-productive. CDR3 was defined according to IMGT convention as the region running from the second conserved V-encoded cysteine to the conserved J-encoded phenylalanine. In an earlier analysis of around 540 of the donors, sequences lacking an unambiguous match to a single V gene segment were excluded. In an earlier analysis of a few hundred of the donors, V segments were called functional above 56.7% productive rearrangements and were called segregating when the between-donor standard deviation exceeded 5%. A statistical classification framework was developed to diagnose cytomegalovirus status using the catalog of TCR beta chain sequences. In a later analysis, TCR nucleotide sequences were compared against IMGT/GENE-DB human TR gene sequences so that V and J genes could be assigned. A later analysis assigned CDR3 sequences and most-parsimonious VDJ recombination scenarios with the TCRdist pipeline. In a later analysis, every TCR beta chain was defined by the combination of its CDR3 amino acid sequence and its V-gene family, and reads without a unique V-gene family were dropped. To address suspected cross-contamination and a sequencing artifact, a later analysis removed around 590 highly shared, low-generation-probability nucleotide sequences. For each public chain, a later analysis derived a clonal expansion index from normalized ranks of inferred template counts within each repertoire. In a later analysis, generation probabilities were computed using a VDJ recombination model fitted to out-of-frame rearrangements, and the results were checked against IGoR. In a later analysis, hypergeometric tests were used to score TCR-TCR, TCR-HLA and TCR-CMV co-occurrence, with a repertoire-size bias correction applied to TCR pairs. In a later analysis, false discovery rates were estimated by permuting HLA or CMV assignments 20 times. A later analysis grouped co-occurring TCRs with DBSCAN, adding TCRdist sequence similarity when clustering within HLA-allele-positive subsets. Repertoires with fewer than 30,000 or more than 120,000 public chains were left out of co-occurrence clustering, as were about 5 repertoires with anomalous nucleotide sharing. In its TCRdb copy, this immuneACCESS table keeps in-frame sequences only and misses some clones. Where compared with another copy, unresolved V genes explain less than half of these, and the others have no known cause. The D gene and trimming were derived from the DNA, and the V and J assignments and clone size from that table. In all, the sample holds over 150,000 clones, and around 79% of those were seen once. The ten largest clonotypes hold approximately 2.4% of the sample.

The cohort comprised hundreds of healthy bone marrow donors. At the time of sampling, all cohort members were nominally healthy, though unrecorded immune exposures were likely present. The donor was CMV seropositive and was included in the group of 300 or so seropositive cohort members. Each donor provided a peripheral blood sample, and peripheral blood mononuclear cells were used for TCR beta sequencing. Genomic DNA extraction from the blood cell samples was performed with the Qiagen DNeasy Blood Extraction Kit. This clone has just a few counts. The clone's antigen remains unknown. Per-base quality was not reported, and no clone a single base away is much larger than it. The CDR3 contains 12 residues, cysteine and phenylalanine counted. Just the 36-base CDR3 DNA is kept, in frame starting at base 1. A distance of 4 bases separates the germline ends of V and J, which lose 1 base and 4 bases respectively. Based on the germline V gene, the CDR1 and CDR2 sequences are SGHRS and YFSETQ.

The sequenced sample was PBMCs. The source is a woman between 40 and 55 years old in good health and CMV-seropositive. In this chain, TRBV5-1 is recombined with TRBJ2-3; too little of a D gene remains to name it. The base sequence is TGCGCCAGCAGCTTGTTCGCAGATACGCAGTATTTT. Translated, this is CASSLFADTQYF. Where the CDR3 stops, the reference TRBV5-1 and TRBJ2-3 genes take over; the full variable domain is KAGVTQTPRYLIKTRGQQVTLSCSPISGHRSVSWYQQTPGQGLQFLFEYFSETQRNKGNFPGRFSGRQFSNSRSEMNVSTLELGDSALYLCASSLFADTQYFGPGTRLTVL.